This T cell receptor (beta chain) comes out of a study of blood T cell repertoires in COVID-19. CDR1 is SGDLS, CDR2 YYNGEE, per germline. The CDR3 covers 16 residues. Trimming left V 0 bases short and J 4 bases short, with 16 bases between. This clone was seen just once. TCRdb's table, derived via immunoSEQ multiplex PCR, lists solely in-frame clones and lacks some. This sample yields approximately 230,000 clones, of which approximately 90% are seen a single time; under 2% belongs to the top ten. This receptor was identified in a man aged 35 to 55 who had recovered from COVID-19. What was sequenced was PBMCs or T cells enriched from blood (not recorded which). The chain carries TRBV9 and TRBJ1-2; D possibly corresponds to TRBD1 (5 bases). CDR3 loop: CASSVGLDKEGYGYTF. CDR3 DNA sequence: TGTGCCAGCAGCGTAGGCCTGGACAAGGAGGGCTATGGCTACACCTTC.